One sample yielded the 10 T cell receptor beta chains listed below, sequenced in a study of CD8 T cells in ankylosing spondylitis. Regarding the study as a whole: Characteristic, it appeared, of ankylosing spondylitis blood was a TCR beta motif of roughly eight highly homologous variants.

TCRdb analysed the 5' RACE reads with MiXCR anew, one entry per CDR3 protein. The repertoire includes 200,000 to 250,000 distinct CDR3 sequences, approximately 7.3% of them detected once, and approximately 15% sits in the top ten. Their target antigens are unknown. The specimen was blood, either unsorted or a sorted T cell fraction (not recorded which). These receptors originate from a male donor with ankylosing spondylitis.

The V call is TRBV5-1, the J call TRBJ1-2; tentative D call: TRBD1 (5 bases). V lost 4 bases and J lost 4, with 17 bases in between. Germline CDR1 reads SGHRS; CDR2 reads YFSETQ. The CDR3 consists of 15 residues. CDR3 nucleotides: TGCGCCAGCAGCCCCGGGGGTGGGGCGGCCTATGGCTACACCTTC. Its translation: CASSPGGGAAYGYTF.

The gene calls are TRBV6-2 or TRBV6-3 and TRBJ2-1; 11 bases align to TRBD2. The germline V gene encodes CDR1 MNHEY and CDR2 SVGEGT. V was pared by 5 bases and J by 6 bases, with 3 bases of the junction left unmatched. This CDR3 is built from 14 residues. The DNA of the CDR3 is TGTGCCAGCAGTGGTAGCGGGAGGGTCAATGAGCAGTTCTTC. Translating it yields CASSGSGRVNEQFF.

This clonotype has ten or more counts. CDR3 in DNA: TGCGCCAGCAGCTTGGCCAAGGGCCTCACTGAAGCTTTCTTT. The encoded protein is CASSLAKGLTEAFF. The chain employs TRBV5-1 and TRBJ1-1, with unresolved D. The CDR3 covers 14 residues. The V end lost 0 bases, the J end lost 4 bases, and 10 bases lay between the germline ends. Germline loops: CDR1 SGHRS, CDR2 YFSETQ.

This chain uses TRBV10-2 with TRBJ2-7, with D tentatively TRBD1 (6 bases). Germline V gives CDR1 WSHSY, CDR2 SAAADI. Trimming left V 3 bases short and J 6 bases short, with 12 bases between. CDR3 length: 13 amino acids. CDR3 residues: CASSESSGVEQYF. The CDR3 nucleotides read TGCGCCAGCAGTGAATCCTCAGGGGTCGAGCAGTACTTC.

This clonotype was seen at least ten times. The CDR3, as DNA: TGTGCCAGCAGTCCGGGTAGCGGGGAGCTGTTTTTT. The encoded protein is CASSPGSGELFF. V and J are TRBV6-5 and TRBJ2-2; D gene ambiguous. This CDR3 has 12 residues. Germline V CDR1 and CDR2: MNHEY, SVGAGI. V lost 5 bases and J 7 bases, leaving 8 bases between the germline ends.

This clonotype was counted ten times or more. The CDR3 DNA follows: TGTGCCAGCAGCCCCAGGGGCAGTACTGAAGCTTTCTTT. It codes for CASSPRGSTEAFF. The chain uses TRBV11-2 and TRBJ1-1, with TRBD1 as a possible D gene (6 bases). The germline V gene has CDR1 SGHAT and CDR2 FQNNGV. The CDR3 runs 13 residues. Trimming pared 5 bases from V and 5 bases from J, leaving 12 bases between. Complete variable domain (other parts from reference TRBV11-2 and TRBJ1-1): EAGVAQSPRYKIIEKRQSVAFWCNPISGHATLYWYQQILGQGPKLLIQFQNNGVVDDSQLPKDRFSAERLKGVDSTLKIQPAKLEDSAVYLCASSPRGSTEAFFGQGTRLTVV.

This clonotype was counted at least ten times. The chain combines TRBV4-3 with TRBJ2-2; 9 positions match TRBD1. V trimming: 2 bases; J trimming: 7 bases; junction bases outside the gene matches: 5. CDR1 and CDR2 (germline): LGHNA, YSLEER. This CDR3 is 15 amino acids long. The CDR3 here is CASSQTQGAGGELFF. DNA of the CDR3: TGCGCCAGCAGCCAAACACAGGGGGCTGGCGGGGAGCTGTTTTTT.

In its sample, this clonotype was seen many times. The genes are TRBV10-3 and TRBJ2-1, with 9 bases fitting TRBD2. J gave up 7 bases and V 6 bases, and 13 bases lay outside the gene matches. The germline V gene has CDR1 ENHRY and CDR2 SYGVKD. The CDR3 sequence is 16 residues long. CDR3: CAIRASGGQFRNEQFF. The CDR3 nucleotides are TGTGCCATCAGAGCCAGCGGGGGGCAATTTAGGAATGAGCAGTTCTTC.

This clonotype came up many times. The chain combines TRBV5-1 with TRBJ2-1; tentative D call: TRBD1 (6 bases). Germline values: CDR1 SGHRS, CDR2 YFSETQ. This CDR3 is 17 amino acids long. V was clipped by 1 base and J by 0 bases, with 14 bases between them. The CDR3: CASSLTGRRDSYNEQFF. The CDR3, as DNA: TGCGCCAGCAGCTTGACAGGGAGAAGAGACTCCTACAATGAGCAGTTCTTC. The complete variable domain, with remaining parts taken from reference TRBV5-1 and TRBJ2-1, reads KAGVTQTPRYLIKTRGQQVTLSCSPISGHRSVSWYQQTPGQGLQFLFEYFSETQRNKGNFPGRFSGRQFSNSRSEMNVSTLELGDSALYLCASSLTGRRDSYNEQFFGPGTRLTVL.

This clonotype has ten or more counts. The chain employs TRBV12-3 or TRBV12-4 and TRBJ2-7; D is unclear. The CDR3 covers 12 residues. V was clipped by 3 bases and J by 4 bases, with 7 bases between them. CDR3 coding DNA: TGTGCCAGCAGTTTCACGGCTTACGAGCAGTACTTC. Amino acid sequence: CASSFTAYEQYF.